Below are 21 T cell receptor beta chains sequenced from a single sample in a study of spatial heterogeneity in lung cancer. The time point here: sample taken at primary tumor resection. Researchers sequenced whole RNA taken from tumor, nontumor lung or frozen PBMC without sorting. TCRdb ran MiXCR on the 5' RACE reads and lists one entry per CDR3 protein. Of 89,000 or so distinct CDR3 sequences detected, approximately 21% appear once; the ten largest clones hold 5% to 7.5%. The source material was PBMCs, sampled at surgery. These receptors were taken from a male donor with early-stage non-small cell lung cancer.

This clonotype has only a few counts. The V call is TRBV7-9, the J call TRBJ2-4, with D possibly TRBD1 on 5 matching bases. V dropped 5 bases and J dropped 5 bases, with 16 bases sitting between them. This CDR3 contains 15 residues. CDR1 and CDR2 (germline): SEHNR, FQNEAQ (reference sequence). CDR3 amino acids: CASSPITGEENIQYF. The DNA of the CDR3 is TGTGCCAGCAGCCCAATTACAGGCGAGGAAAACATTCAGTACTTC.

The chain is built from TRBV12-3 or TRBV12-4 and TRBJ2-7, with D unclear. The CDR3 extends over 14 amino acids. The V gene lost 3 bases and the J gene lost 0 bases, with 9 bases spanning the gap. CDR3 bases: TGTGCCAGCAGTTTGAGTCATAGCTCCTACGAGCAGTACTTC. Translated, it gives CASSLSHSSYEQYF.

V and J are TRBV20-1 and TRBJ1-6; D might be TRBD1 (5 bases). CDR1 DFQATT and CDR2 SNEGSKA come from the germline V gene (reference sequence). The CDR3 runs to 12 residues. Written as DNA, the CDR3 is TGCAGCCTCCAGGGACCCAATTCACCCCTCCACTTT. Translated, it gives CSLQGPNSPLHF.

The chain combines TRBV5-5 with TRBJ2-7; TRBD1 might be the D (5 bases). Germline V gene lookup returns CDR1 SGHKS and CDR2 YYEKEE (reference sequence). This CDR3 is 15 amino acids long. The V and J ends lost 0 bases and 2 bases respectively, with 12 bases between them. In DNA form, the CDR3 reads TGTGCCAGCAGCTTGGGGGCAGGGTCTACCTACGAGCAGTACTTC. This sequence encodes CASSLGAGSTYEQYF.

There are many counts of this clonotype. The CDR3 protein is CASTVRADTGELFF. The CDR3 DNA reads TGTGCCAGCACCGTTAGGGCAGACACCGGGGAGCTGTTTTTT. This chain uses TRBV12-3 or TRBV12-4 with TRBJ2-2; D is undetermined. V was shortened by 7 bases and J by 3 bases, with 12 bases between the two germline ends. CDR3 length: 14 amino acids.

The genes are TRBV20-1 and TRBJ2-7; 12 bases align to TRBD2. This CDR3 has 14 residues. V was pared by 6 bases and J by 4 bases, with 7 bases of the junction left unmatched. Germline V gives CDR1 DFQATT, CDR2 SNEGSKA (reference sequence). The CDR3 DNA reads TGCAGTGCCCAGACTAGCGGGAGACGGTACGAGCAGTACTTC. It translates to CSAQTSGRRYEQYF.

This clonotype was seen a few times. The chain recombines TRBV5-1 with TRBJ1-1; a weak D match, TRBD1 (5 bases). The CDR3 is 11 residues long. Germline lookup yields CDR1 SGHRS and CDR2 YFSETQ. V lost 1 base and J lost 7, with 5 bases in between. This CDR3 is CASSLRGEAFF. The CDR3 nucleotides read TGCGCCAGCAGCTTGAGGGGTGAAGCTTTCTTT.

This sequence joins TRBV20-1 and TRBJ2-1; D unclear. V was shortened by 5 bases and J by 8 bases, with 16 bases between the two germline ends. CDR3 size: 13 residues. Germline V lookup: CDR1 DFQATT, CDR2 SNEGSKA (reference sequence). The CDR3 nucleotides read TGCAGTGCTCCCGCTGGCCCTCTCGATGAGCAGTTCTTC. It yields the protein CSAPAGPLDEQFF.

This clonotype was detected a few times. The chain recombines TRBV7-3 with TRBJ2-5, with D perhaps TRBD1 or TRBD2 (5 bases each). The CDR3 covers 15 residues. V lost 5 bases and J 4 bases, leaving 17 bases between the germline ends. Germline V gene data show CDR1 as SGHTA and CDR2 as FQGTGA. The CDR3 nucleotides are TGTGCCAGCAGCCCATTTGGGGCTGGGGGAGAGACCCAGTACTTC. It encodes CASSPFGAGGETQYF. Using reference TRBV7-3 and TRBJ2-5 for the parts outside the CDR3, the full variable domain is GAGVSQTPSNKVTEKGKYVELRCDPISGHTALYWYRQSLGQGPEFLIYFQGTGAADDSGLPNDRFFAVRPEGSVSTLKIQRTERGDSAVYLCASSPFGAGGETQYFGPGTRLLVL.

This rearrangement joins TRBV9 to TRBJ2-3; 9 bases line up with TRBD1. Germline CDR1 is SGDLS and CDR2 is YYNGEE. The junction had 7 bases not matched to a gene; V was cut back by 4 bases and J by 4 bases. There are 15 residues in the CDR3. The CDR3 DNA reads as TGTGCCAGCAGCTATGGGACAGGGAATCCAGATACGCAGTATTTT. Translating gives CASSYGTGNPDTQYF. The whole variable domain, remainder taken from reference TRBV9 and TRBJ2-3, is DSGVTQTPKHLITATGQRVTLRCSPRSGDLSVYWYQQSLDQGLQFLIQYYNGEERAKGNILERFSAQQFPDLHSELNLSSLELGDSALYFCASSYGTGNPDTQYFGPGTRLTVL.

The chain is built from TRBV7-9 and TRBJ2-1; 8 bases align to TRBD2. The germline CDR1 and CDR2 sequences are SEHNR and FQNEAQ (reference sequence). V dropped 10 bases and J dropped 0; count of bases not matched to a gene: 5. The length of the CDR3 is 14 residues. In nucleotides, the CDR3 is TGTGCCATCAGAGCGGGGGCCTCCTACAATGAGCAGTTCTTC. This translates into CAIRAGASYNEQFF. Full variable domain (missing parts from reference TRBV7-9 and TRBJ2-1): DTGVSQNPRHKITKRGQNVTFRCDPISEHNRLYWYRQTLGQGPEFLTYFQNEAQLEKSRLLSDRFSAERPKGSFSTLEIQRTEQGDSAMYLCAIRAGASYNEQFFGPGTRLTVL.

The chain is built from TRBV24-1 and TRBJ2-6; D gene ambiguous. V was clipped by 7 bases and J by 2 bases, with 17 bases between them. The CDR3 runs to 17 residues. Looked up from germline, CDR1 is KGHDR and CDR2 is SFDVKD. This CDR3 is CATRPGPLQPGANVLTF. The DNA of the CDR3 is TGTGCCACCAGACCGGGCCCTCTGCAACCTGGGGCCAACGTCCTGACTTTC.

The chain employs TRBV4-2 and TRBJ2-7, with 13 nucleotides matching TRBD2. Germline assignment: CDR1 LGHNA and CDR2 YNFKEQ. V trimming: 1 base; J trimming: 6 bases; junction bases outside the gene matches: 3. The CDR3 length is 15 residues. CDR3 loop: CASSQGTSGSTEQYF. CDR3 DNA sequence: TGTGCCAGCAGCCAAGGGACTAGCGGGAGTACCGAGCAGTACTTC.

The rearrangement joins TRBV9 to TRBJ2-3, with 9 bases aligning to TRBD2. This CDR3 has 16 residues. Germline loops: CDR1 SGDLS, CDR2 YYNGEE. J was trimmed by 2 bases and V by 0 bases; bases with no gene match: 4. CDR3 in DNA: TGTGCCAGCAGCGTAGCGGGCGGGAGGGACACAGATACGCAGTATTTT. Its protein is CASSVAGGRDTDTQYF.

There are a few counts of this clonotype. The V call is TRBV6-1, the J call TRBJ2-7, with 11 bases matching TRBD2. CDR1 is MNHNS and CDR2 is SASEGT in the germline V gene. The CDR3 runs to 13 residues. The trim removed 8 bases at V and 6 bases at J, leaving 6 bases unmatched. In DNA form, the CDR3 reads TGTGCCAGCGACCTAGCGGGAGGCGGCGAGCAGTACTTC. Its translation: CASDLAGGGEQYF.

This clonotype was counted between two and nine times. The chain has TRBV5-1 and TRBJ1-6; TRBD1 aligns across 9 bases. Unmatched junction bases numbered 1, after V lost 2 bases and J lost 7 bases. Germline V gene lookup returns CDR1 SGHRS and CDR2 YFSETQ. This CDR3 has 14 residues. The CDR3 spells CASSFTGGNSPLHF. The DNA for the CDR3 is TGCGCCAGCAGCTTTACAGGGGGCAATTCACCCCTCCACTTT. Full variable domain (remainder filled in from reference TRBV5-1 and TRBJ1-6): KAGVTQTPRYLIKTRGQQVTLSCSPISGHRSVSWYQQTPGQGLQFLFEYFSETQRNKGNFPGRFSGRQFSNSRSEMNVSTLELGDSALYLCASSFTGGNSPLHFGNGTRLTVT.

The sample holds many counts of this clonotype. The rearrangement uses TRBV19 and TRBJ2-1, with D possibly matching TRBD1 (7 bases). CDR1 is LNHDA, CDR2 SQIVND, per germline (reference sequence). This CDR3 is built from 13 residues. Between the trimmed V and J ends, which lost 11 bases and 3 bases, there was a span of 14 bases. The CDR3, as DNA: TGTGCCTTAGGGGGCGGGAACTACAATGAGCAGTTCTTC. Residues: CALGGGNYNEQFF.

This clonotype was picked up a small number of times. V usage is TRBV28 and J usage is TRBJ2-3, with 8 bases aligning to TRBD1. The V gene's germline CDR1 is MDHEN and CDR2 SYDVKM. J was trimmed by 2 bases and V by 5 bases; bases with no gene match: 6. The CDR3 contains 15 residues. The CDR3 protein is CASSRRTGLTDTQYF. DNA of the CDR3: TGTGCCAGCAGTAGACGGACAGGGCTCACAGATACGCAGTATTTT.

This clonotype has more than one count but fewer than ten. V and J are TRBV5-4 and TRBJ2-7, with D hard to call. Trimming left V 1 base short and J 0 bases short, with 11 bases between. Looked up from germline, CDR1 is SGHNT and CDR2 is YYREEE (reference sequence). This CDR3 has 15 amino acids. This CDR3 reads CASSLYQAYSYEQYF. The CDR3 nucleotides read TGTGCCAGCAGCTTGTACCAGGCGTACTCCTACGAGCAGTACTTC. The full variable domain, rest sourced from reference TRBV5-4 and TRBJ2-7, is ETGVTQSPTHLIKTRGQQVTLRCSSQSGHNTVSWYQQALGQGPQFIFQYYREEENGRGNFPPRFSGLQFPNYSSELNVNALELDDSALYLCASSLYQAYSYEQYFGPGTRLTVT.

The CDR3 nucleotides read TGTGCCAGCAGCCCCCAGGACTTGAGCATTCAGTACTTC. It codes for CASSPQDLSIQYF. This sequence joins TRBV7-2 and TRBJ2-4, with D possibly being TRBD2 (5 bases). Germline CDR1 SGHTA, CDR2 FQGNSA. The CDR3 contains 13 residues. The V and J ends lost 5 bases and 9 bases respectively, with 14 bases between them.

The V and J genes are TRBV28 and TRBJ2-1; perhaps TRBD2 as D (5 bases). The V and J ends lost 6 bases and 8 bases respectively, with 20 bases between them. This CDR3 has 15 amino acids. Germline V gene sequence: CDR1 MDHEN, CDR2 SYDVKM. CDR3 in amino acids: CASSRLRTSVDEQFF. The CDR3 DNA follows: TGTGCCAGCAGCCGACTTAGGACTTCCGTGGATGAGCAGTTCTTC.